A single sample is the source of the 5 T cell receptor beta chains below, sequenced in a study of naive and memory T cell subsets. An equimolar mix of two oligonucleotides served as the beta constant-region primer for TRBC1 and TRBC2. Four rounds of PCR amplified the ligated cDNA using nested alpha and beta constant-region primers plus SP2. In TCRdb, the UMI-ligation and nested PCR reads were re-called with MiXCR into one record per CDR3 protein. The table has 80,000 to 95,000 distinct CDR3 sequences, roughly 9.3% seen once. Sequencing used naive CD8+ T cells from blood. These receptor sequences come from a human donor in good health.

Remarks on this clonotype: Given a much more abundant clone one base away, this may be a read error. The chain employs TRBV28 and TRBJ2-3; 8 positions agree with TRBD2. The V and J ends lost 5 bases and 0 bases, in that order; junction bases with no gene match: 7. The CDR3 spans 16 residues. Germline V gene data show CDR1 as MDHEN and CDR2 as SYDVKM. The CDR3 DNA follows: TGTGCCAGCAGTCGGACCGCTAGCGGGAGCACAGATACGCAGTATTTT. This translates into CASSRTASGSTDTQYF.

The table lists this clonotype with a few counts. The chain recombines TRBV27 with TRBJ2-1; D unresolved. Trimming removed 2 bases at V and 0 bases at J, with 2 bases between. Germline CDR1 reads MNHEY; CDR2 reads SMNVEV (reference sequence). CDR3 size: 13 residues. CDR3 in amino acids: CASSLPSYNEQFF. CDR3 coding DNA: TGTGCCAGCAGTTTACCCTCCTACAATGAGCAGTTCTTC.

In this sample, this clonotype turned up many times. The chain recombines TRBV4-3 with TRBJ2-5; 9 bases line up with TRBD2. This CDR3 region has 16 residues. Trimming took 0 bases from V and 7 from J; bases not matched to a gene: 9. CDR1 and CDR2 (germline): LGHNA, YSLEER. For the CDR3, the DNA is TGCGCCAGCAGCCAAGACGCGGGGGGGGGTCTAGGGACCCAGTACTTC. This encodes CASSQDAGGGLGTQYF.

This clonotype has a handful of counts. The V and J genes are TRBV13 and TRBJ2-7; TRBD2 might be the D (5 bases). V gave up 5 bases and J gave up 2 bases, with 13 bases separating them. Germline CDR1 is PRHDT and CDR2 is FYEKMQ (reference sequence). The CDR3 runs to 14 residues. CDR3 amino acids: CASSPMSGTYEQYF. CDR3 coding DNA: TGTGCCAGCAGCCCGATGTCGGGAACCTACGAGCAGTACTTC. The variable domain in full, completed from reference TRBV13 and TRBJ2-7, reads AAGVIQSPRHLIKEKRETATLKCYPIPRHDTVYWYQQGPGQDPQFLISFYEKMQSDKGSIPDRFSAQQFSDYHSELNMSSLELGDSALYFCASSPMSGTYEQYFGPGTRLTVT.

This clonotype has ten or more counts. The rearrangement joins TRBV20-1 to TRBJ2-7, with D perhaps matching TRBD1 or TRBD2 (5 bases each). The germline gives CDR1 DFQATT, CDR2 SNEGSKA (reference sequence). Trimming shortened V by 0 bases and J by 2 bases, and 11 bases separated the two germline ends. This CDR3 region has 14 residues. The CDR3 here is CSARDQLGAYEQYF. CDR3 DNA sequence: TGCAGTGCTAGAGACCAACTGGGGGCCTACGAGCAGTACTTC.